This T cell receptor (beta chain) was profiled in a study of blood T cell repertoires in COVID-19. CDR1 and CDR2 (germline): KGHDR, SFDVKD. V dropped 7 bases and J dropped 6; count of bases not matched to a gene: 7. The CDR3 runs to 14 residues. Only in-frame clones appear in the TCRdb table, and some are missing; sequencing was by immunoSEQ multiplex PCR. In the table there are some 15,000 clones, approximately 89% of which are singletons. The sequenced material came from peripheral blood. This TCR came from a human donor in a cohort sampled during active COVID-19. This chain joins TRBV24-1 and TRBJ2-7; 11 bases align to TRBD1. In DNA, the CDR3 is TGTGCCACCAGCCGAACCGGGACAGGGGGCGAGCAGTACTTC. This gives the protein CATSRTGTGGEQYF.